This T cell receptor beta chain was sequenced in a study of cytomegalovirus exposure and HLA in healthy donors. Notes on the study in general: Rarity marked most TCR sequences, yet some public TCRs occurred in many donors.

There are 14 residues in the CDR3. Looked up from germline, CDR1 is SNHLY and CDR2 is FYNNEI. Between the trimmed V and J ends, which lost 1 base and 3 bases, there was a span of 10 bases. Points on this clone: The antigen remains unidentified.

PCR used 60 Vbeta primers and 13 Jbeta primers. Method: immunoSEQ multiplex PCR; TCRdb's copy keeps in-frame clones and lacks some. The table shows about 62,000 clones, with around 80% occurring only once. This clonotype was obtained from a woman in her 30s in good health and CMV-seronegative. Sample: PBMCs. V usage is TRBV2 and J usage is TRBJ2-7, with D maybe TRBD2 (5 bases). The CDR3 DNA reads as TGTGCCAGCAGTGAAGAGTTGGGGAGCTACGAGCAGTACTTC. It is translated as CASSEELGSYEQYF.